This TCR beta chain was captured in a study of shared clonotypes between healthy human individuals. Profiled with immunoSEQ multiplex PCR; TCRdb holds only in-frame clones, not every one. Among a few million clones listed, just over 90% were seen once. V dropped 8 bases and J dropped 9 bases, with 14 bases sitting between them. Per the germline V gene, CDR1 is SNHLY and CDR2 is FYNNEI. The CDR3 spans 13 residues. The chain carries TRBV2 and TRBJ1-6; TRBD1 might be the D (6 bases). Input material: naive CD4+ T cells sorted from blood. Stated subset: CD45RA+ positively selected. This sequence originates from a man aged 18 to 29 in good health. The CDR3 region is CASFGQGSSPLHF. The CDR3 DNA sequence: TGTGCCAGCTTCGGGCAGGGGAGTTCACCCCTCCACTTT.